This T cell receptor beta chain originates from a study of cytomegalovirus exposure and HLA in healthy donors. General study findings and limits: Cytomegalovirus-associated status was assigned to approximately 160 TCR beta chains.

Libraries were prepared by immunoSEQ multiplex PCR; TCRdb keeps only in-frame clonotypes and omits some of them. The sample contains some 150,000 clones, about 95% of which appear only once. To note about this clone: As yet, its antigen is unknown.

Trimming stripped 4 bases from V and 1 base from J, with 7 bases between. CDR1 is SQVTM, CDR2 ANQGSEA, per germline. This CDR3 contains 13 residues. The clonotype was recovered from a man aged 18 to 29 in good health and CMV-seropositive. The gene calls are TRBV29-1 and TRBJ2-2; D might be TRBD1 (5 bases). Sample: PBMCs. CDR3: CSVVRENTGELFF. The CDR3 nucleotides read TGCAGCGTTGTCAGGGAGAACACCGGGGAGCTGTTTTTT.